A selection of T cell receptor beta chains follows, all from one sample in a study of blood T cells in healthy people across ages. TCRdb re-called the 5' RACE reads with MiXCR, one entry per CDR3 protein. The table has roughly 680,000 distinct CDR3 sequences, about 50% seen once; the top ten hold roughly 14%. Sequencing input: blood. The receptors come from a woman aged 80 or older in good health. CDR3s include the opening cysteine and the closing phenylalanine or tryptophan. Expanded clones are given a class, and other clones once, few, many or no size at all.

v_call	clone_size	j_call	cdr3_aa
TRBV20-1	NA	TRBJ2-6	CSAHPSGANVLTF
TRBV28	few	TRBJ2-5	CARDREKETQYF
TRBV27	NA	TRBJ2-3	CASSPRTRRTSTDTQYF
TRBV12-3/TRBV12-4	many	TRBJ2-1	CASSLGQVEFF
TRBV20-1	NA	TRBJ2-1	CSADRDRVSNEQFF
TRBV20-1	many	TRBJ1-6	CSARQNSPLHF
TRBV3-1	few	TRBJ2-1	CASSHREVSQFF
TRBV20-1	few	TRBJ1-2	CSARSTQEVGYTF
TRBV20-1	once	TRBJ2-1	CSALWFGDLGGPYNEQFF
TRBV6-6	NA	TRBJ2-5	CASRMGTGEETQYF
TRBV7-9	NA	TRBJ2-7	CASSSGDTYEQYF
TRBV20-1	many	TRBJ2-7	CSVGPAHEQYF
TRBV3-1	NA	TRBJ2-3	CASSQAPHATQYF
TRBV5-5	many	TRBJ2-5	CASSLEDRGPLGTQYF
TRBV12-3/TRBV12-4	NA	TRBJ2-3	CASSISSGRTDTQYF
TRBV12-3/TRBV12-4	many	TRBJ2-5	CASASSGGETQYF
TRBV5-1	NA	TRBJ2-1	CAGSQRRLANNEQFF
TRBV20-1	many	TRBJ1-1	CSAVPGQRNTEAFF
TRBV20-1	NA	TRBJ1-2	CSARFSGDGGGYTF
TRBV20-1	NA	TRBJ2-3	CSATPAGAYTDTQYF
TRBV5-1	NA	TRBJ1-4	CASSPGGQGAREKLFF
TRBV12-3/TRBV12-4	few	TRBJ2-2	CASSPRTSGANTGELFF
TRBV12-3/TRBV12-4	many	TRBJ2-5	CASTPRLETQYF
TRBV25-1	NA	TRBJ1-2	CASSVTGPGGYTF
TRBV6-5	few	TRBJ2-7	CVSSHQEFSYEQYF
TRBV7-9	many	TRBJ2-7	CASRKEGDGYEQYF
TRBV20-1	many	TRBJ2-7	CSARDQGLGLATSSYEQYF
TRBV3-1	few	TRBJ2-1	CASSLTSGRRSYNEQFF
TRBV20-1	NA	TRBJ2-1	CSARVGTASYNEQFF
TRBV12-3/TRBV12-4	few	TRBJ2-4	CASSPVAALAKNIQYF
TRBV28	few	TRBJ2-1	CASSPQDGGGNEQFF
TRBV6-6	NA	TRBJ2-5	CASSRGYQETPYF
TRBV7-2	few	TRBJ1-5	CASSSRTGVGQPQHF
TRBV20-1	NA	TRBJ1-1	CSARRRGITEAFF